These 24 T cell receptor beta chains were all obtained from the same sample, sequenced in a study of blood T cell repertoires in COVID-19 (dated by TCRdb to about 2020). Libraries came from the immunoSEQ multiplex PCR assay. Drawn from immuneACCESS, this table holds only the in-frame rearrangements with V and J called that TCRdb kept. Clones are partly lost; checked studies trace under half to an unresolved V gene and leave the rest unexplained. Here the sample has 78,000 or so clones; roughly 80% occur a single time. Of the sample, 5.5% to 7.5% is held by the ten largest clones. The sequenced sample was peripheral blood. Receptors originate from a woman in her sixties or seventies with acute or convalescent COVID-19.

This clone was seen more than once but under ten times. V and J are TRBV19 and TRBJ1-2; D gene uncertain. From germline, CDR1 is LNHDA and CDR2 SQIVND (reference sequence). The germline V and J ends were trimmed by 8 bases and 8 bases, with 12 bases remaining between them. This CDR3 comprises 11 residues. The CDR3 DNA reads as TGTGCCAGTTCCGAGGGCTGGGGCTACACCTTC. Protein sequence: CASSEGWGYTF.

The gene calls are TRBV7-2 and TRBJ1-2; no clear D. V lost 2 bases and J lost 7, with 17 bases in between. Germline lookup yields CDR1 SGHTA and CDR2 FQGNSA. The CDR3 is made up of 15 amino acids. CDR3 sequence: CASSLSRPGSSGYTF. The DNA of the CDR3 is TGTGCCAGCAGCTTATCCAGGCCTGGTTCATCTGGCTACACCTTC.

CDR3 residues: CATSDGTRDSQGGYTF. The CDR3 nucleotides read TGTGCCACCAGTGATGGGACCCGGGACAGCCAGGGGGGCTACACCTTC. V usage is TRBV24-1 and J usage is TRBJ1-2; 7 bases match TRBD1. CDR3 size: 16 residues. With V trimmed by 3 bases and J by 8 bases, 14 bases remained unmatched. The germline gives CDR1 KGHDR, CDR2 SFDVKD.

The V and J genes are TRBV5-1 and TRBJ1-3; no firm D call. V lost 0 bases to trimming and J lost 7 bases, with 11 bases between them. The CDR3 spans 14 residues. In germline, CDR1 is SGHRS, CDR2 YFSETQ. The CDR3 spells CASSLGFWENTIYF. DNA for the CDR3: TGCGCCAGCAGCTTGGGTTTTTGGGAGAACACCATATATTTT.

The gene calls are TRBV30 and TRBJ1-2; 10 positions match TRBD1. CDR3 size: 17 residues. Germline CDR1 and CDR2: GTSNPN and SVGIG (reference sequence). V dropped 1 base and J dropped 2; count of bases not matched to a gene: 10. CDR3 nucleotide sequence: TGTGCCTGGAGTGCCCACTCGGGACAGGGGCTAAACTATGGCTACACCTTC. It translates to CAWSAHSGQGLNYGYTF.

The rearrangement joins TRBV12-3 or TRBV12-4 to TRBJ1-1; D remains ambiguous. V was clipped by 0 bases and J by 4 bases, with 6 bases between them. The CDR3 sequence is 13 residues long. This CDR3 reads CASSLAAGTEAFF. The CDR3 coding sequence is TGTGCCAGCAGTTTAGCCGCAGGCACTGAAGCTTTCTTT.

The chain is built from TRBV5-8 and TRBJ1-5, with 7 bases lining up with TRBD1. V shed 4 bases, J shed 0 bases, and the junction held 7 bases outside the gene matches. Germline-derived CDR1 and CDR2 are SGHTS and YDEGEE. The CDR3 runs 16 residues. CDR3 loop: CASSPGQVYSNQPQHF. In DNA form, the CDR3 reads TGTGCCAGCAGCCCCGGACAGGTATATAGCAATCAGCCCCAGCATTTT.

The chain is built from TRBV5-4 and TRBJ2-2; possible D gene TRBD1, 6 bases. Between the trimmed V and J ends, which lost 4 bases and 6 bases, there was a span of 16 bases. This CDR3 is built from 15 residues. Germline CDR1 and CDR2: SGHNT and YYREEE (reference sequence). The CDR3 DNA sequence: TGTGCCAGCAGCCCACGCAGGGGACGGGCCGGGGAGCTGTTTTTT. Protein: CASSPRRGRAGELFF. Using reference TRBV5-4 and TRBJ2-2 for the parts outside the CDR3, the full variable domain is ETGVTQSPTHLIKTRGQQVTLRCSSQSGHNTVSWYQQALGQGPQFIFQYYREEENGRGNFPPRFSGLQFPNYSSELNVNALELDDSALYLCASSPRRGRAGELFFGEGSRLTVL.

This chain links TRBV18 with TRBJ2-1, with a tentative D call TRBD2 (6 bases). Looked up from germline, CDR1 is KGHSH and CDR2 is LQKENI. Between the trimmed V and J ends, which lost 2 bases and 8 bases, there was a span of 13 bases. The CDR3 length is 14 residues. DNA of the CDR3: TGTGCCAGCTCACCAACATACAGGAGGGATGAGCAGTTCTTC. Protein: CASSPTYRRDEQFF.

DNA of the CDR3: TGTGCCAGCAGCCCCTGGTTTGGGCAGAGCTCCTACGAGCAGTACTTC. It yields the protein CASSPWFGQSSYEQYF. The J gene is TRBJ2-7, the V gene TRBV5-4; no definite D call. The V gene lost 4 bases and the J gene lost 0 bases, with 17 bases spanning the gap. Germline assignment: CDR1 SGHNT and CDR2 YYREEE (reference sequence). The CDR3 extends over 16 amino acids.

The chain uses TRBV2 and TRBJ1-2; a weak D match, TRBD1 (5 bases). This CDR3 contains 14 residues. Trimming removed 8 bases at V and 0 bases at J, with 13 bases between. Looked up from germline, CDR1 is SNHLY and CDR2 is FYNNEI. The CDR3 DNA reads as TGTGCCAGCGAGCCAGGGCCAACTAACTATGGCTACACCTTC. This translates into CASEPGPTNYGYTF.

Remarks on this clone: The germline gene is not matched at one end of the junction; a read error may be the cause. CDR3 loop: CASSLTGGSDEQYF. The CDR3 nucleotides read TGTGCCAGCTCACTGACAGGGGGCTCCGACGAGCAGTACTTC. The chain uses TRBV18 and TRBJ2-7, with 10 bases fitting TRBD1. Germline values: CDR1 KGHSH, CDR2 LQKENI. CDR3 length: 14 residues.

V usage is TRBV24-1 and J usage is TRBJ2-1, with 7 bases fitting TRBD2. J lost 6 bases, V lost 4 bases, and 8 bases had no gene match. The V gene's germline CDR1 is KGHDR and CDR2 SFDVKD. The CDR3 is 15 amino acids. CDR3 region: CATSEERGNLNEQFF. CDR3 bases: TGTGCCACCAGTGAAGAGCGGGGAAACCTCAATGAGCAGTTCTTC.

The CDR3 DNA sequence: TGTGCCAGCAGCCCTCCAGGGGGCGCATTTATGAACACTGAAGCTTTCTTT. Translating gives CASSPPGGAFMNTEAFF. The V gene is TRBV7-9, the J gene TRBJ1-1; 8 bases are a match to TRBD1. The CDR3 loop spans 17 amino acids. Trimming took 5 bases from V and 0 from J; bases not matched to a gene: 11. Germline V gene data show CDR1 as SEHNR and CDR2 as FQNEAQ (reference sequence).

The rearrangement uses TRBV7-9 and TRBJ1-1; possibly TRBD1 for D (5 bases). V lost 4 bases and J 2 bases, leaving 17 bases between the germline ends. Germline assignment: CDR1 SEHNR and CDR2 FQNEAQ (reference sequence). The CDR3 is 16 amino acids. CDR3 nucleotides: TGTGCCAGCAGCTCACTGGCGGGGGGGACTAACACTGAAGCTTTCTTT. Protein sequence: CASSSLAGGTNTEAFF.

The rearrangement uses TRBV6-5 and TRBJ2-1; 10 bases are a match to TRBD2. This CDR3 is built from 14 residues. The trim removed 2 bases at V and 6 bases at J, leaving 1 base unmatched. Germline values: CDR1 MNHEY, CDR2 SVGAGI. CDR3 protein: CASSYQRGGNEQFF. Here the CDR3 DNA reads TGTGCCAGCAGTTACCAGCGGGGGGGCAATGAGCAGTTCTTC.

The chain links TRBV4-1 to TRBJ2-1; 8 positions match TRBD1. The J segment lost 3 bases and the V segment lost 4 bases, leaving 5 bases of the junction unmatched. The CDR3 runs to 15 residues. Germline loops: CDR1 MGHRA, CDR2 YSYEKL. In DNA, the CDR3 is TGCGCCAGCAGCCGGGACAGGTATAGCTACAATGAGCAGTTCTTC. Protein sequence: CASSRDRYSYNEQFF.

Only a few counts were recorded for this clone. The J gene is TRBJ1-6, the V gene TRBV2; possible D gene TRBD1, 6 bases. Germline CDR1 is SNHLY and CDR2 is FYNNEI. V lost 0 bases and J lost 6, with 12 bases in between. CDR3 size: 16 residues. Here the CDR3 DNA reads TGTGCCAGCAGTGAAGCAACGGACAGAACTAATTCACCCCTCCACTTT. Translated, it gives CASSEATDRTNSPLHF.

The chain couples TRBV7-3 to TRBJ1-1; no clear D gene. The CDR3 has 13 residues. V was shortened by 0 bases and J by 5 bases, with 7 bases between the two germline ends. Per the germline V gene, CDR1 is SGHTA and CDR2 is FQGTGA. CDR3 sequence (DNA): TGTGCCAGCAGCTTAACGATCCAGACTGAAGCTTTCTTT. Translated: CASSLTIQTEAFF.

This clone has only one observation. The rearrangement joins TRBV5-1 to TRBJ1-2; D perhaps matches TRBD1 (6 bases). Trimming cost V 0 bases and J 7 bases, with 16 bases left between them. The CDR3 consists of 15 residues. CDR1 SGHRS and CDR2 YFSETQ come from the germline V gene. CDR3 amino acids: CASSLDRARGLGYTF. The CDR3 nucleotides read TGCGCCAGCAGCTTGGACAGGGCAAGAGGTCTTGGCTACACCTTC.

The V and J genes are TRBV24-1 and TRBJ2-2; 8 nucleotides align to TRBD2. Losses at the gene ends were 5 bases for V and 3 bases for J; bases not matched to a gene: 4. CDR1 is KGHDR and CDR2 is SFDVKD in the germline V gene. The CDR3 runs to 15 residues. This CDR3 reads CATSVGSGDTGELFF. The CDR3 DNA reads as TGTGCCACCAGTGTGGGTAGCGGGGACACCGGGGAGCTGTTTTTT.

The rearrangement links TRBV19 to TRBJ1-5; no clear D. The CDR3 has 15 residues. The ends were cut back, 3 bases at V and 2 bases at J, with 11 bases in the middle. Germline CDR1 reads LNHDA; CDR2 reads SQIVND (reference sequence). Written as DNA, the CDR3 is TGTGCCAGTAGTATCACCCAGGAAGGCAATCAGCCCCAGCATTTT. Its translation: CASSITQEGNQPQHF.

The J gene is TRBJ1-3, the V gene TRBV5-4, with 8 bases aligning to TRBD1. Germline CDR1 is SGHNT and CDR2 is YYREEE (reference sequence). The CDR3 consists of 14 residues. With V trimmed by 3 bases and J by 2 bases, 1 base remained unmatched. The chain's CDR3 is CASSSTGAGNTIYF. The CDR3, as DNA: TGTGCCAGCAGCTCGACAGGGGCTGGAAACACCATATATTTT. The variable domain in full, completed from reference TRBV5-4 and TRBJ1-3, reads ETGVTQSPTHLIKTRGQQVTLRCSSQSGHNTVSWYQQALGQGPQFIFQYYREEENGRGNFPPRFSGLQFPNYSSELNVNALELDDSALYLCASSSTGAGNTIYFGEGSWLTVV.

The V gene is TRBV10-3, the J gene TRBJ2-2; D gene uncertain. The CDR3 has 15 residues. The V end was cut by 0 bases, the J end by 2 bases, with 7 bases between. Germline CDR1 ENHRY, CDR2 SYGVKD. The CDR3 sequence: CAISESPVNTGELFF. The CDR3 coding sequence is TGTGCCATCAGTGAGTCGCCGGTCAACACCGGGGAGCTGTTTTTT.